This TCR beta chain emerged from a study of glioma-infiltrating T cells (dated by TCRdb to about 2016). Turning to the overall study: Low-grade gliomas were represented by WHO grade II oligodendrogliomas or astrocytomas, and glioblastomas were represented by WHO grade IV tumors that were sampled at initial rather than recurrent diagnosis. Glioma patients received dexamethasone for six or fewer days before surgery. For blood libraries, the target was roughly 4.5- to 11-fold sequencing coverage of some 960,000 peripheral T cells. TCR alpha- and beta-chain repertoires were sequenced from glioma tissue, non-neoplastic brain tissue and matched peripheral blood mononuclear cells. To measure divergence between tissue and blood T-cell populations, each tissue-infiltrating repertoire was compared with the peripheral blood repertoire of the same patient. Three low-grade glioma patients, seven to nine primary glioblastoma patients, and three non-glioma patients who contributed non-neoplastic brain tissue made up the paired cohort.

The iRepertoire nested amplicon-rescue multiplex PCR (arm-PCR) platform was used to amplify TCR alpha and beta CDR3 regions from RNA. One-step reverse transcription and amplification used about 85-400 ng of tissue mRNA or PBMC total RNA as input. After bead purification, a secondary multiplex PCR added Illumina adapters, and libraries were gel-purified between 200 and 400 bp. Internal 6-nucleotide barcodes were carried by the libraries and were used for demultiplexing. Sequencing of the libraries was done on an Illumina MiSeq using 2x220 or 2x250 nucleotide paired-end reads. Per the source publication's procedure: Paired reads were merged using FLASH 1.2.11 and aligned with BWA-MEM to the GRCh37 human genome, and TRA and TRB reads were then extracted. For V and J assignment, an IMGT-derived reference of cassette sequences and CDR3 motifs that included pseudogenes was used. Three-frame translation of reads was performed, and productive CDR3s were defined as those with a C...FGXG motif and no stop codons. Clonotypes were defined as unique combinations of V-J cassette pair and CDR3 amino acid sequence. Reads were filtered by Hamming distance, with the threshold set by the sequence error rate of each sample in mapped regions. The raw public reads went through TCRdb reprocessing: fastp at Q25, MiXCR clone calling, in-frame beta chains kept. Rows with a matching CDR3 protein are joined into one entry that keeps the most common DNA and genes. TCRdb's processing, not the study's, gives the V and J calls here. A total of around 390,000 distinct CDR3 sequences appear in this sample, 41% of them only once. The leading ten clones occupy around 12% of the sample.

Immediately after resection, surgical brain or tumor specimens were cryofrozen in liquid nitrogen, with peripheral blood cells collected concurrently. Points the paper makes about the study in general: Small numbers underpinned the group comparisons: roughly 8 glioblastoma patients, three low-grade glioma patients and three non-neoplastic patients. Only a very small number of CDR3 sequences turned up in both tissue and blood, a result put down to high CDR3 diversity combined with limited sampling. Patients with low tissue-blood divergence were marked by a signature set of shared blood CDR3 motifs, and that set was depleted in highly divergent patients. In non-neoplastic patients, VJ-independent divergence between tissue and blood fell below expectation, whereas in all gliomas, and especially in low-grade gliomas, the divergence rose above expectation.

Taken from the germline V gene, the CDR1 and CDR2 loops are LGHNA and YNFKEQ. The CDR3 spans 17 residues, from the cysteine through the phenylalanine. The read is trimmed to its CDR3 DNA, 51 bases read in frame from base 1. Notes on this clonotype: The clone's antigen remains unknown. The junction and the germline gene differ at one end; a read error may be behind it.

The chain is encoded by TRBV4-2 joined to TRBJ2-3; TRBD2 is perhaps the D gene, given 5 matching bases. This receptor was obtained from a human donor with low-grade glioma or glioblastoma, undergoing nonglioma brain surgery, or in good health (not recorded which). The specimen sequenced was glioma tissue, nonneoplastic brain tissue, or PBMCs (not recorded which). Read as DNA, the sequence is TGTGCCAGCAGCCAAGGATCCGGGGAGACGAGCACAGATAAGCAGTATTTT. It encodes CASSQGSGETSTDKQYF.